Following are 17 T cell receptor beta chains from one sample sequenced in a study of Tregs in tolerant kidney transplant recipients. The data were produced by immunoSEQ multiplex PCR, yet TCRdb's version contains in-frame clones alone and is incomplete. Among 120,000 or so clones listed, 92% were seen once. The sequenced material came from CD4+ T cells from blood. Receptors were obtained from a human donor in good health.

The chain couples TRBV7-2 to TRBJ2-1; 10 nucleotides match TRBD2. V gave up 2 bases and J gave up 10 bases; unmatched junction bases: 8. Germline CDR1 is SGHTA and CDR2 is FQGNSA. This CDR3 spans 15 amino acids. The DNA of the CDR3 is TGTGCCAGCAGCTTACAGCGGGGGGGGCTCCAGGAGCAGTTCTTC. Amino acids: CASSLQRGGLQEQFF.

The CDR3 is CASSSTGSRDEKLFF. The CDR3 DNA is TGCGCCAGCAGTTCGACAGGGTCGAGGGATGAAAAACTGTTTTTT. This chain uses TRBV5-1 with TRBJ1-4, with TRBD1 matching 7 bases. The CDR3 loop spans 15 amino acids. Germline lookup yields CDR1 SGHRS and CDR2 YFSETQ. Trimming took 5 bases from V and 6 from J; bases not matched to a gene: 10.

This clone came up once. The genes are TRBV7-9 and TRBJ2-5; 13 bases match TRBD2. The CDR3 is made up of 17 amino acids. Trimming cost V 5 bases and J 3 bases; bases outside gene matches: 9. CDR1 and CDR2 (germline): SEHNR, FQNEAQ (reference sequence). CDR3 coding DNA: TGTGCCAGCAGCCCAGGGTTACTAGCGGGAGGGGAAGAGACCCAGTACTTC. This codes for CASSPGLLAGGEETQYF.

The sample holds a few counts of this clone. The V call is TRBV2, the J call TRBJ2-7; a weak D match, TRBD2 (5 bases). Germline loops: CDR1 SNHLY, CDR2 FYNNEI. CDR3 length: 13 amino acids. Trimming took 5 bases from V and 7 from J, leaving 15 bases between them. The CDR3 is CASSLTPSGEQYF. The CDR3 nucleotides are TGTGCCAGCAGTTTGACTCCCTCGGGGGAGCAGTACTTC.

The chain uses TRBV5-1 and TRBJ2-7; D not certain. The CDR3 covers 13 residues. The V gene's germline CDR1 is SGHRS and CDR2 YFSETQ. The V end lost 0 bases, the J end lost 7 bases, and 11 bases lay between the germline ends. CDR3 sequence: CASSLAGLWEQYF. CDR3 bases: TGCGCCAGCAGCTTGGCTGGGTTATGGGAGCAGTACTTC. Filled out from reference TRBV5-1 and TRBJ2-7, the complete variable domain reads KAGVTQTPRYLIKTRGQQVTLSCSPISGHRSVSWYQQTPGQGLQFLFEYFSETQRNKGNFPGRFSGRQFSNSRSEMNVSTLELGDSALYLCASSLAGLWEQYFGPGTRLTVT.

This rearrangement joins TRBV21-1 to TRBJ1-4. TRBV21-1 has pseudogene status. CDR3 length equals 15 residues. The CDR3 region is CASSKAVDRTEKLFF. CDR3 coding DNA: TGTGCCAGCAGCAAAGCGGTGGATAGGACTGAAAAACTGTTTTTT.

J is TRBJ2-7 and V is TRBV27, with unresolved D. This CDR3 has 14 residues. Germline CDR1 and CDR2: MNHEY and SMNVEV (reference sequence). Deletions cut 2 bases from V and 2 bases from J, with 10 bases between. The CDR3 sequence is CASSLTGPPYEQYF. As DNA, the CDR3 is TGTGCCAGCAGTTTAACGGGCCCCCCCTACGAGCAGTACTTC.

The chain couples TRBV5-6 to TRBJ2-7, with TRBD2 as a possible D gene (5 bases). The CDR3 covers 14 residues. Germline CDR1 and CDR2: SGHDT and YYEEEE. With 1 base removed from V and 7 bases from J, the gap between germline ends came to 15 bases. The DNA for the CDR3 is TGTGCCAGCAGCTTGTGGGCTCCCGGAGGAGAGCAGTACTTC. It specifies CASSLWAPGGEQYF.

The V and J genes are TRBV2 and TRBJ2-1; TRBD2 aligns across 14 bases. The CDR3 runs to 16 residues. Germline loops: CDR1 SNHLY, CDR2 FYNNEI. Trimming took 5 bases from V and 7 from J; bases not matched to a gene: 7. The CDR3 region has the DNA TGTGCCAGCAGTAAAGGGACTAGCGGGAGAAGTAATGAGCAGTTCTTC. It codes for CASSKGTSGRSNEQFF.

The sample holds one count of this clone. The chain is built from TRBV2 and TRBJ1-5; D possibly corresponds to TRBD1 (5 bases). The CDR3 length is 16 residues. Germline V CDR1 and CDR2: SNHLY, FYNNEI. Trimming took off 7 bases at V and 6 bases at J, with 22 bases between the two ends. The CDR3 coding sequence is TGTGCCAGCACCGAGAGATCCAGGGAGCTGAGTCAGCCCCAGCATTTT. Its translation: CASTERSRELSQPQHF. The complete variable domain, with remaining parts taken from reference TRBV2 and TRBJ1-5, reads EPEVTQTPSHQVTQMGQEVILRCVPISNHLYFYWYRQILGQKVEFLVSFYNNEISEKSEIFDDQFSVERPDGSNFTLKIRSTKLEDSAMYFCASTERSRELSQPQHFGDGTRLSIL.

The J gene is TRBJ1-4, the V gene TRBV7-9; TRBD1 is a possible D gene (6 bases). CDR3 size: 14 residues. The germline gives CDR1 SEHNR, CDR2 FQNEAQ (reference sequence). Trimming took 6 bases from V and 5 from J, leaving 13 bases between them. CDR3 coding DNA: TGTGCCAGCAGGCAGACAGGCCCAAATGAAAAACTGTTTTTT. Its translation is CASRQTGPNEKLFF.

The chain joins TRBV7-8 to TRBJ1-5, with D possibly being TRBD1 (5 bases). The CDR3 has 16 amino acids. Trimming removed 5 bases at V and 2 bases at J, with 16 bases between. Germline CDR1 reads SGHVS; CDR2 reads FQNEAQ. The CDR3: CASSLLGPRGNQPQHF. CDR3 in DNA: TGTGCCAGCAGCCTACTTGGCCCCAGGGGCAATCAGCCCCAGCATTTT.

This clone appeared once. The rearrangement uses TRBV27 and TRBJ2-2, with D possibly TRBD1 on 6 matching bases. The CDR3 covers 14 residues. The germline gives CDR1 MNHEY, CDR2 SMNVEV (reference sequence). The ends were cut back, 8 bases at V and 5 bases at J, with 15 bases in the middle. CDR3 residues: CASRGGRLTGELFF. Written as DNA, the CDR3 is TGTGCCAGCCGTGGGGGCAGGCTAACCGGGGAGCTGTTTTTT.

This clone was detected only a few times. The rearrangement links TRBV10-3 to TRBJ1-1; D ambiguous. This CDR3 has 12 amino acids. Trimming removed 6 bases from V and 3 bases from J, with 8 bases in between. Germline V CDR1 and CDR2: ENHRY, SYGVKD. This CDR3 reads CAIRETYTEAFF. The CDR3 bases are TGTGCCATCAGAGAGACCTACACTGAAGCTTTCTTT.

The chain has TRBV9 and TRBJ1-6, with D tentatively TRBD1 (6 bases). V was shortened by 5 bases and J by 5 bases, with 11 bases between the two germline ends. Germline CDR1 SGDLS, CDR2 YYNGEE. The CDR3 totals 14 residues. The CDR3 bases are TGTGCCAGCAGTGCAGGGGTGAATAATTCACCCCTCCACTTT. This sequence encodes CASSAGVNNSPLHF.

V usage is TRBV7-8 and J usage is TRBJ2-3, with D tentatively TRBD1 (6 bases). This CDR3 comprises 15 residues. Germline V gene lookup returns CDR1 SGHVS and CDR2 FQNEAQ. Trimming removed 2 bases at V and 3 bases at J, with 12 bases between. The CDR3 spells CASSLQGKRTDTQYF. The CDR3, as DNA: TGTGCCAGCAGCTTACAGGGGAAGAGAACAGATACGCAGTATTTT. Drawing the rest from reference TRBV7-8 and TRBJ2-3, the complete variable domain is GAGVSQSPRYKVAKRGQDVALRCDPISGHVSLFWYQQALGQGPEFLTYFQNEAQLDKSGLPSDRFFAERPEGSVSTLKIQRTQQEDSAVYLCASSLQGKRTDTQYFGPGTRLTVL.

Notes on this clone: Sequence at one end of the junction differs from germline and may be a read error. At the DNA level, this CDR3 is encoded by other sequences in the same sample as well. The chain recombines TRBV7-7 with TRBJ2-5, with TRBD2 identical over 7 bases. CDR1 is SSHAT and CDR2 is FNYEAQ in the germline V gene (reference sequence). This CDR3 is 14 amino acids long. CDR3 residues: CASSLELARETQYF. CDR3 DNA sequence: TGTGCTAGCAGCTTAGAACTAGCGAGAGAGACCCAGTACTTC.